Listed below are T cell receptor beta chains from one sample, sequenced in a study of brain metastases from non-small cell lung cancer. Sequencing was performed with immunoSEQ multiplex PCR; in TCRdb, only in-frame clones are kept and a portion is missing. Of 15,000 or so clones listed, approximately 80% are singletons. Sequenced sample: primary lung tumor tissue. The receptors here all came from a donor aged 40 or over with non-small cell lung cancer. Both conserved end residues are part of each CDR3. D genes are given only for firm matches. Size tells how often a clone was seen (once, few, many) or the class of an expanded clone, and some rows leave it out.

d_call	j_call	v_call	clone_size	cdr3_aa	cdr3_nt
TRBD2	TRBJ2-3	TRBV30	NA	CAWSVRRGGTDTQYF	TGTGCCTGGAGTGTACGGCGGGGGGGTACAGATACGCAGTATTTT
TRBD2	TRBJ2-4	TRBV29-1	NA	CSVEGISGGKNIQYF	TGCAGCGTTGAAGGGATTAGCGGGGGAAAAAACATTCAGTACTTC
NA	TRBJ1-1	TRBV5-1	NA	CASSLLGAGGTEAFF	TGCGCCAGCAGCTTGTTAGGGGCGGGGGGAACTGAAGCTTTCTTT
NA	TRBJ2-7	TRBV6-5	NA	CASSSSVSYEQYF	TGTGCCAGCAGTTCGAGCGTTTCCTACGAGCAGTACTTC
NA	TRBJ1-1	TRBV27	NA	CASRLQVNTEAFF	TGTGCCAGCAGACTTCAGGTAAACACTGAAGCTTTCTTT
NA	TRBJ1-6	TRBV6-5	NA	CASSPGRLNSPLHF	TGTGCCAGCAGTCCGGGACGCCTAAATTCACCCCTCCACTTT
NA	TRBJ1-2	TRBV24-1	NA	CATSDLQRDGYTF	TGTGCCACCAGTGATTTGCAGAGGGATGGCTACACCTTC
TRBD1	TRBJ1-2	TRBV5-1	NA	CASNPRTGSPNYGYTF	TGCGCCAGCAACCCGCGGACAGGAAGCCCCAACTATGGCTACACCTTC
TRBD1	TRBJ2-3	TRBV11-1	NA	CASSLTGTGSGDTQYF	TGTGCCAGCAGCCTAACCGGGACAGGGTCGGGGGATACGCAGTATTTT
NA	TRBJ1-6	TRBV19	NA	CASSISSSSYNSPLHF	TGTGCCAGTAGTATCTCTTCCAGCTCCTATAATTCACCCCTCCACTTT
NA	TRBJ1-2	TRBV27	NA	CASSLAGHGYTF	TGTGCCAGCAGTTTAGCGGGGCACGGCTACACCTTC
NA	TRBJ1-1	TRBV7-6	NA	CASSSGGYGTEAFF	TGTGCCAGCTCGTCCGGGGGGTATGGGACTGAAGCTTTCTTT
NA	TRBJ1-6	TRBV19	NA	CASSLAGYNSPLHF	TGTGCCAGTAGTTTGGCTGGCTATAATTCACCCCTCCACTTT
NA	TRBJ1-5	TRBV12-3/TRBV12-4	NA	CASSLTAGQPQHF	TGTGCCAGCAGCTTAACGGCGGGACAGCCCCAGCATTTT
TRBD2	TRBJ2-3	TRBV19	few	CASTSGGLSTDTQYF	TGTGCCAGTACTAGCGGGGGCCTCAGCACAGATACGCAGTATTTT
TRBD1	TRBJ1-6	TRBV7-2	NA	CASSLEGQVGFYTNSPLHF	TGTGCCAGCAGCTTAGAGGGACAGGTTGGGTTTTACACCAATTCACCCCTCCACTTT
NA	TRBJ1-5	TRBV7-9	NA	CASSLGPLSNQPQHF	TGTGCCAGCAGCTTAGGACCGCTTAGCAATCAGCCCCAGCATTTT
NA	TRBJ1-5	TRBV5-1	NA	CASSFDSLNQPQHF	TGCGCCAGCAGTTTCGACTCCCTCAATCAGCCCCAGCATTTT
NA	TRBJ1-1	TRBV9	NA	CASSVDGGTGRAFF	TGTGCCAGCAGCGTAGATGGGGGGACGGGGAGAGCTTTCTTT
NA	TRBJ1-4	TRBV29-1	NA	CSVTHGGSEKLFF	TGCAGCGTTACCCACGGAGGAAGTGAAAAACTGTTTTTT
NA	TRBJ1-6	TRBV5-1	few	CASSLAGDNSPLHF	TGCGCCAGCAGCTTGGCCGGGGACAATTCACCCCTCCACTTT
NA	TRBJ1-2	TRBV30	NA	CAWKPTGQGYTF	TGTGCCTGGAAGCCCACAGGGCAAGGCTACACCTTC
TRBD2	TRBJ2-5	TRBV14	NA	CASAGGLVKTQYF	TGTGCCAGCGCCGGGGGACTAGTCAAGACCCAGTACTTC
TRBD2	TRBJ2-5	TRBV3-1/TRBV3-2	NA	CASSLKRGGETQYF	TGTGCCAGCAGTCTGAAGCGGGGAGGAGAGACCCAGTACTTC
NA	TRBJ1-1	TRBV6-4	NA	CASRDTPATEAFF	TGTGCCAGCAGGGACACCCCGGCCACTGAAGCTTTCTTT
TRBD1	TRBJ2-2	TRBV2	once	CASRTGLGTGELFF	TGTGCCAGCAGGACAGGGTTGGGCACCGGGGAGCTGTTTTTT
TRBD1	TRBJ2-7	TRBV5-1	NA	CASSLAPPGQYFHEQYF	TGCGCCAGCAGCTTGGCCCCCCCGGGACAGTACTTTCACGAGCAGTACTTC
TRBD1	TRBJ2-5	TRBV4-2	NA	CASSHGTGGLAKTQYF	TGTGCCAGCAGCCACGGGACAGGGGGTCTTGCAAAGACCCAGTACTTC
NA	TRBJ1-2	TRBV4-1	NA	CASSQDRLISSYGYTF	TGCGCCAGCAGCCAAGATCGGCTAATATCGTCCTATGGCTACACCTTC
NA	TRBJ1-1	TRBV27	NA	CASSLNGITEAFF	TGTGCCAGCAGTTTAAACGGGATCACTGAAGCTTTCTTT